This T cell receptor (beta chain) was found in a study of blood T cell repertoires in COVID-19. Profiled with immunoSEQ multiplex PCR; TCRdb holds only in-frame clones, not every one. Here the sample spans about 100,000 clones, 65% to 90% being singletons. V lost 4 bases, J lost 1 base, and 17 bases lay in between. Germline-derived CDR1 and CDR2 are SGHRS and YFSETQ. The CDR3 is 16 residues long. The sequencing sample was made of peripheral blood. The rearrangement joins TRBV5-1 to TRBJ1-1; D call uncertain. This clonotype originated in a man in his 60s with acute or convalescent COVID-19. The CDR3 nucleotides read TGCGCCAGCAGCCCGATGGGCAGGTACTCGAACACTGAAGCTTTCTTT. Residues: CASSPMGRYSNTEAFF. The variable domain in full, completed from reference TRBV5-1 and TRBJ1-1, reads KAGVTQTPRYLIKTRGQQVTLSCSPISGHRSVSWYQQTPGQGLQFLFEYFSETQRNKGNFPGRFSGRQFSNSRSEMNVSTLELGDSALYLCASSPMGRYSNTEAFFGQGTRLTVV.